This is a list of T cell receptor beta chains from one sample in a study of blood T cell repertoires in COVID-19. The method was immunoSEQ multiplex PCR; TCRdb's version includes in-frame clones alone and lacks a portion of them. The data show 160,000 or so clones, with roughly 80% seen just once and approximately 0.5% held by the top ten. Source material: peripheral blood. These receptor sequences come from a man aged 60 to 75 with acute or convalescent COVID-19. The CDR3 runs from the conserved cysteine through the conserved F or W. D genes are given only for firm matches. Size tells how often a clone was seen (once, few, many) or the class of an expanded clone, and some rows leave it out.

>-|-|TRBJ2-5|TRBV7-2
CASSLGSELPYF
TGTGCCAGCAGCTTAGGATCCGAACTCCCGTACTTC
>-|-|TRBJ1-2|TRBV28
CASREKIGYTF
TGTGCCAGCAGGGAGAAGATTGGCTACACCTTC
>TRBD2|-|TRBJ2-2|TRBV4-2
CASSQELAGGELFF
TGTGCCAGCAGCCAAGAACTAGCGGGAGGGGAGCTGTTTTTT
>-|-|TRBJ2-2|TRBV18
CASSLQGRDTGELFF
TGTGCCAGCTCACTTCAGGGTCGGGACACCGGGGAGCTGTTTTTT
>-|-|TRBJ2-2|TRBV5-1
CASSLDRGQLLTGELFF
TGCGCCAGCAGCTTGGACCGCGGACAGCTCCTCACCGGGGAGCTGTTTTTT
>TRBD1|-|TRBJ1-5|TRBV9
CASSAGQGNQPQHF
TGTGCCAGCAGCGCAGGACAGGGCAATCAGCCCCAGCATTTT
>-|few|TRBJ2-7|TRBV5-1
CASSPGVGEGEQYF
TGCGCCAGCTCCCCTGGCGTCGGGGAAGGGGAGCAGTACTTC
>TRBD1|-|TRBJ1-2|TRBV6-6
CASSDRGQANYGYTF
TGTGCCAGCTCCGACAGGGGACAGGCTAACTATGGCTACACCTTC
>TRBD1|-|TRBJ1-5|TRBV5-1
CASSLGTGWDQPQHF
TGCGCCAGCAGCTTGGGGACAGGGTGGGATCAGCCCCAGCATTTT
>TRBD1|-|TRBJ1-6|TRBV5-1
CASSAGQQNSPLHF
TGCGCCAGCAGCGCGGGACAGCAGAATTCACCCCTCCACTTT
>TRBD2|-|TRBJ2-3|TRBV2
CASQREVTQYF
TGTGCCAGTCAGCGGGAAGTCACGCAGTATTTT
>TRBD1|-|TRBJ1-6|TRBV7-2
CASSRWGQDNSPLHF
TGTGCCAGCAGTCGTTGGGGACAGGATAATTCACCCCTCCACTTT
>-|-|TRBJ2-7|TRBV6-5
CASSYSKSAYEQYF
TGTGCCAGCAGTTACTCCAAGTCAGCCTACGAGCAGTACTTC
>TRBD1|-|TRBJ1-1|TRBV27
CASSLFQGARTEAFF
TGTGCCAGCAGTTTATTTCAGGGGGCGCGGACTGAAGCTTTCTTT
>-|-|TRBJ2-7|TRBV5-1
CASSLRGGTYEQYF
TGCGCCAGCAGCTTGAGGGGGGGAACCTACGAGCAGTACTTC
>-|-|TRBJ1-5|TRBV24-1
CATSDSGLQPQHF
TGTGCCACCAGTGATTCCGGACTTCAGCCCCAGCATTTT
>TRBD1|-|TRBJ2-5|TRBV11-2
CASSLGGRETQYF
TGTGCCAGCAGCCTAGGGGGCCGGGAGACCCAGTACTTC
>TRBD1|-|TRBJ1-4|TRBV7-2
CASSRTGLNEKLFF
TGTGCCAGCAGCCGGACAGGACTTAATGAAAAACTGTTTTTT